This T cell receptor beta chain was found in a study of blood T cell repertoires in COVID-19. The wider study: Samples came from the United States, Italy and Spain, spanning acute and convalescent COVID-19. PBMCs, B-cell-depleted T cells, or T cells provided the cDNA or gDNA that made up the material.

Authors' data handling: By means of reference gene primer amplification, nucleated cell counts were estimated. Sequenced by immunoSEQ multiplex PCR; TCRdb stores in-frame clones only, minus some. V and J calls and clone size are as listed in that table; D and trimming were resolved from the DNA. The repertoire consists of a few hundred thousand clones, with 86% occurring once and the leading ten covering roughly 2%. In germline, CDR1 is SGHAT, CDR2 FQNNGV. This CDR3 contains 14 residues. V gave up 5 bases and J gave up 6 bases; unmatched junction bases: 10. The TCR originated in a woman between 50 and 59 years old with acute or convalescent COVID-19. The sequenced material came from peripheral blood. The chain recombines TRBV11-2 with TRBJ2-7, with 7 bases lining up with TRBD1. The CDR3: CASSRSRDRSEQYF. The CDR3 DNA follows: TGTGCCAGCAGCCGCTCCCGGGACAGAAGCGAGCAGTACTTC.